This TCR beta chain was identified during a study of shared clonotypes between healthy human individuals. Study summary: Plates per donor: three CD4 naive, three CD4 memory, two CD8 naive, one CD8 memory.

CDR1 is ENHRY and CDR2 is SYGVKD in the germline V gene. The CDR3 is made up of 14 amino acids. CD45RO-negative CD8 cells positively selected for CCR7 made up the naive population, which excluded terminally differentiated effector memory CD45RA+ cells. The repertoire was sequenced with immunoSEQ multiplex PCR; TCRdb's copy has only in-frame clones and lacks some. The repertoire holds about 650,000 clones, 95% seen once, with 0.09% to 0.13% in the top ten. V is TRBV10-3 and J is TRBJ2-5, with a tentative D call TRBD2 (6 bases). TRBJ2-7 explains the end of the DNA better; the J call may be wrong. Sequenced input: naive CD8+ T cells sorted from blood. The TCR was taken from a woman aged 30 to 39 in good health. The CDR3 coding sequence is TGTGCCATCAAGGGAGGAGTGAGCTCCTACGAGCAGTACTTC. As protein: CAIKGGVSSYEQYF.